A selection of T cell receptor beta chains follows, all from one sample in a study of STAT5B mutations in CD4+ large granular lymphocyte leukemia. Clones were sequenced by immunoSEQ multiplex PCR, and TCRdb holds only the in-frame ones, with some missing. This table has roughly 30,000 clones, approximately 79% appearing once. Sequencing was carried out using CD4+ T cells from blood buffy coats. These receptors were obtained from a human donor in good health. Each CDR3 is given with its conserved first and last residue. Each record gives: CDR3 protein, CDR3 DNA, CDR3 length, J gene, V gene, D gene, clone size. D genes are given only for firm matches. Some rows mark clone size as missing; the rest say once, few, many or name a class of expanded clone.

CDR3: CASRRAESSYEQYF; DNA: TGTGCCAGCAGGCGGGCCGAGAGCTCCTACGAGCAGTACTTC; length: 14; J: TRBJ2-7; V: TRBV6-5; D: .; size: few
CDR3: CASRISDQPQHF; DNA: TGTGCCAGTAGAATCAGTGACCAGCCCCAGCATTTT; length: 12; J: TRBJ1-5; V: TRBV19; D: .; size: few
CDR3: CASSRGVTGPGHF; DNA: TGTGCCAGCAGCAGGGGGGTGACAGGCCCTGGGCATTTT; length: 13; J: TRBJ1-5; V: TRBV9; D: .; size: .
CDR3: CASSLAYEQYF; DNA: TGTGCCAGCAGCTTGGCCTACGAGCAGTACTTC; length: 11; J: TRBJ2-7; V: TRBV5-6; D: .; size: .
CDR3: CASRQGANQPQHF; DNA: TGTGCCAGCAGACAGGGGGCAAATCAGCCCCAGCATTTT; length: 13; J: TRBJ1-5; V: TRBV6-5; D: TRBD1; size: .
CDR3: CATSRGDGSEKLFF; DNA: TGTGCCACCAGCAGAGGAGATGGGAGTGAAAAACTGTTTTTT; length: 14; J: TRBJ1-4; V: TRBV15; D: .; size: .
CDR3: CASSGTVRVHF; DNA: TGTGCCAGCAGTGGGACAGTTCGGGTCCATTTT; length: 11; J: TRBJ1-5; V: TRBV6-5; D: TRBD1; size: .
CDR3: CASSRSRARGNEQFF; DNA: TGTGCCAGCAGCCGGTCCAGGGCGAGGGGCAATGAGCAGTTCTTC; length: 15; J: TRBJ2-1; V: TRBV7-2; D: .; size: .
CDR3: CASSMSSGHEQYF; DNA: TGTGCCAGCAGTATGAGCTCCGGCCACGAGCAGTACTTC; length: 13; J: TRBJ2-7; V: TRBV27; D: .; size: .
CDR3: CASSWGIGQGHGYTF; DNA: TGTGCCAGCAGTTGGGGAATTGGACAGGGCCATGGCTACACCTTC; length: 15; J: TRBJ1-2; V: TRBV6-5; D: TRBD1; size: .
CDR3: CASSMMELAGVNTGELFF; DNA: TGTGCCAGTAGTATGATGGAACTAGCGGGGGTGAACACCGGGGAGCTGTTTTTT; length: 18; J: TRBJ2-2; V: TRBV19; D: TRBD2; size: .
CDR3: CAISRDREGEQFF; DNA: TGTGCCATCAGCCGGGACAGGGAGGGTGAGCAGTTCTTC; length: 13; J: TRBJ2-1; V: TRBV10-3; D: TRBD1; size: few
CDR3: CASSLLAGGPYEQYF; DNA: TGTGCCAGTAGCTTACTAGCGGGAGGGCCCTACGAGCAGTACTTC; length: 15; J: TRBJ2-7; V: TRBV19; D: TRBD2; size: once
CDR3: CATSRDQDRVTGELFF; DNA: TGTGCCACCAGCAGAGATCAGGACAGGGTGACCGGGGAGCTGTTTTTT; length: 16; J: TRBJ2-2; V: TRBV15; D: TRBD1; size: .
CDR3: CASSIRSLGNEQFF; DNA: TGTGCCAGTAGTATACGTTCCCTCGGCAATGAGCAGTTCTTC; length: 14; J: TRBJ2-1; V: TRBV19; D: .; size: .
CDR3: CASSESPGTLRNTEAFF; DNA: TGTGCCAGCAGTGAGAGCCCCGGGACGTTGCGGAACACTGAAGCTTTCTTT; length: 17; J: TRBJ1-1; V: TRBV25-1; D: .; size: .
CDR3: CASSFGPKDQPQHF; DNA: TGTGCCAGCAGCTTCGGGCCGAAAGATCAGCCCCAGCATTTT; length: 14; J: TRBJ1-5; V: TRBV7-8; D: .; size: once
CDR3: CASSPIDSGNTIYF; DNA: TGTGCCAGCTCGCCTATTGACTCTGGAAACACCATATATTTT; length: 14; J: TRBJ1-3; V: TRBV18; D: .; size: .
CDR3: CASSLGAVAGVFNEQFF; DNA: TGTGCCAGCAGCTTGGGGGCGGTGGCGGGAGTATTCAATGAGCAGTTCTTC; length: 17; J: TRBJ2-1; V: TRBV5-5; D: TRBD2; size: .
CDR3: CASSYGIGGKVVF; DNA: TGTGCCAGCAGTTACGGGATTGGCGGGAAGGTGGTCTTC; length: 13; J: TRBJ2-1; V: TRBV6-5; D: .; size: .
CDR3: CASSLQGQGSPLHF; DNA: TGTGCCAGCAGCCTACAGGGGCAAGGTTCACCCCTCCACTTT; length: 14; J: TRBJ1-6; V: TRBV6-6; D: TRBD1; size: .
CDR3: CATRSSAWGADTQYF; DNA: TGCGCCACCCGAAGCTCAGCATGGGGCGCAGATACGCAGTATTTT; length: 15; J: TRBJ2-3; V: TRBV10-2; D: .; size: .
CDR3: CASRTGPMGDTQYF; DNA: TGCGCCAGCAGGACAGGCCCCATGGGAGATACGCAGTATTTT; length: 14; J: TRBJ2-3; V: TRBV10-1; D: .; size: .
CDR3: CASNSSNYGYTF; DNA: TGTGCCAGCAATTCCTCAAACTATGGCTACACCTTC; length: 12; J: TRBJ1-2; V: TRBV6-5; D: .; size: .
CDR3: CASSESFSGAKNIQYF; DNA: TGTGCCAGCAGTGAAAGTTTTAGCGGAGCGAAAAACATTCAGTACTTC; length: 16; J: TRBJ2-4; V: TRBV6-4; D: .; size: .
CDR3: CASSFAGHNEQFF; DNA: TGCGCCAGCAGCTTCGCAGGACACAATGAGCAGTTCTTC; length: 13; J: TRBJ2-1; V: TRBV5-1; D: .; size: few
CDR3: CASSSENTEAFF; DNA: TGTGCCAGCAGCAGTGAGAACACTGAAGCTTTCTTT; length: 12; J: TRBJ1-1; V: TRBV11-3; D: .; size: .
CDR3: CASSLGTLTGYGYTF; DNA: TGCGCCAGCAGCTTGGGCACCCTGACAGGTTATGGCTACACCTTC; length: 15; J: TRBJ1-2; V: TRBV5-1; D: .; size: .
CDR3: CASRERTGGFYGYTF; DNA: TGTGCCAGCAGAGAGAGGACAGGGGGATTCTATGGCTACACCTTC; length: 15; J: TRBJ1-2; V: TRBV6-1; D: TRBD1; size: .
CDR3: CASSLGTSNEQFF; DNA: TGTGCCAGCAGCTTGGGGACCAGTAATGAGCAGTTCTTC; length: 13; J: TRBJ2-1; V: TRBV7-9; D: .; size: .
CDR3: CASRYSTDTQYF; DNA: TGCGCCAGCAGGTACAGCACAGATACGCAGTATTTT; length: 12; J: TRBJ2-3; V: TRBV5-1; D: .; size: .
CDR3: CATHQGSNYGYTF; DNA: TGTGCCACCCATCAGGGATCTAACTATGGCTACACCTTC; length: 13; J: TRBJ1-2; V: TRBV15; D: .; size: few
CDR3: CSVGTGGNEQFF; DNA: TGCAGCGTCGGGACAGGGGGCAATGAGCAGTTCTTC; length: 12; J: TRBJ2-1; V: TRBV29-1; D: TRBD1; size: once
CDR3: CASSQIGGWTDTQYF; DNA: TGCGCCAGCAGCCAAATTGGGGGGTGGACAGATACGCAGTATTTT; length: 15; J: TRBJ2-3; V: TRBV4-1; D: .; size: .